Below are 26 T cell receptor beta chains sequenced from a single sample in a study of regulatory T cells in long-lasting Graves disease. The time point here: persistent/refractory GD, antithyroid drugs over 5 years with positive TRAb. TCR sequences were obtained from RNA taken from PBMCs. According to the study, TCR beta libraries were built with iRepertoire HTBI primers and CDR3-region Arm-PCR. One entry per CDR3 protein, called by TCRdb with MiXCR from the multiplex PCR reads. The top ten hold around an eighth of the sample, which has 430,000 or so distinct CDR3 sequences, roughly 23% seen once. The sample in question was peripheral blood mononuclear cells (PBMCs), obtained when the disease was refractory, from a patient treated with antithyroid drugs. These receptors were collected from a female donor with Graves disease.

This clonotype was counted at least ten times. This chain links TRBV12-3 or TRBV12-4 with TRBJ1-1; tentative D call: TRBD1 (5 bases). The CDR3 is 15 amino acids. Trimming removed 1 base from V and 6 bases from J, with 15 bases in between. This CDR3 reads CASSLGGREISEAFF. CDR3 in DNA: TGTGCCAGCAGTTTAGGGGGCAGGGAGATCTCTGAAGCTTTCTTT.

J is TRBJ1-1 and V is TRBV6-4; weak D call: TRBD1 (5 bases). The CDR3 is 14 amino acids. Trimming left V 5 bases short and J 0 bases short, with 10 bases between. From germline, CDR1 is MRHNA and CDR2 SNTAGT. CDR3 amino acids: CASSYGRVNTEAFF. In DNA form, the CDR3 reads TGTGCCAGCAGTTACGGCAGGGTGAACACTGAAGCTTTCTTT.

The CDR3 DNA reads as TGTGCCAGCAGCCCTATGAAGGGTGAATACGAGCAGTACTTC. Translated, it gives CASSPMKGEYEQYF. This chain links TRBV5-8 with TRBJ2-7, with D unresolved. V lost 4 bases and J 4 bases, leaving 15 bases between the germline ends. Germline CDR1 SGHTS, CDR2 YDEGEE. This CDR3 comprises 14 residues.

The J gene is TRBJ1-1, the V gene TRBV5-1; 8 bases fit TRBD1. The germline CDR1 and CDR2 sequences are SGHRS and YFSETQ. The CDR3 is 16 residues long. V dropped 0 bases and J dropped 1; count of bases not matched to a gene: 5. The CDR3 DNA sequence: TGCGCCAGCAGCTTGGTTGGACAGGGAACGAACACTGAAGCTTTCTTT. It specifies CASSLVGQGTNTEAFF.

The V call is TRBV7-6, the J call TRBJ1-1; a possible D gene is TRBD1 (6 bases). The CDR3 sequence is 14 residues long. The ends were cut back, 5 bases at V and 3 bases at J, with 13 bases in the middle. The germline CDR1 and CDR2 sequences are SGHVS and FNYEAQ. The CDR3: CASSPNAGDTEAFF. CDR3 in DNA: TGTGCCAGCAGCCCCAATGCAGGGGACACTGAAGCTTTCTTT.

The count of this clonotype is one. The chain links TRBV20-1 to TRBJ2-7; a weak D match, TRBD1 (6 bases). V was clipped by 2 bases and J by 4 bases, with 12 bases between them. CDR3 size: 13 residues. Germline V lookup: CDR1 DFQATT, CDR2 SNEGSKA (reference sequence). CDR3 residues: CSARKGTPYEQYF. The DNA for the CDR3 is TGCAGTGCTAGAAAGGGGACACCTTACGAGCAGTACTTC.

The chain combines TRBV7-9 with TRBJ2-6, with D perhaps matching TRBD2 (5 bases). Trimming pared 1 base from V and 3 bases from J, leaving 16 bases between. In germline, CDR1 is SEHNR, CDR2 FQNEAQ (reference sequence). There are 18 residues in the CDR3. CDR3 coding DNA: TGTGCCAGCAGCTTAGGGTTGAGGGTCATGAGTGGGGCCAACGTCCTGACTTTC. Translation gives CASSLGLRVMSGANVLTF.

This clonotype has ten or more counts. The rearrangement uses TRBV5-1 and TRBJ2-2; D is perhaps TRBD1 or TRBD2 (5 bases each). The V and J ends lost 6 bases and 8 bases respectively, with 17 bases between them. Germline loops: CDR1 SGHRS, CDR2 YFSETQ. The length of the CDR3 is 14 residues. The CDR3 DNA reads as TGCGCCAGCAACACCGGGACGGCCTCGGGGGAGCTGTTTTTT. Its protein is CASNTGTASGELFF.

There are many counts of this clonotype. The rearrangement uses TRBV28 and TRBJ2-7; D could derive from TRBD1 or TRBD2 (5 bases each). This CDR3 is 12 amino acids long. The ends were cut back, 5 bases at V and 5 bases at J, with 10 bases in the middle. Germline V lookup: CDR1 MDHEN, CDR2 SYDVKM. The chain's CDR3 is CASSPRDHEQYF. For the CDR3, the DNA is TGTGCCAGCAGTCCCCGGGACCACGAGCAGTACTTC.

V and J are TRBV19 and TRBJ2-2; D call uncertain. With 10 bases removed from V and 2 bases from J, the gap between germline ends came to 17 bases. The CDR3 has 15 residues. Germline loops: CDR1 LNHDA, CDR2 SQIVND (reference sequence). Here the CDR3 reads CATFSGSPNTGELFF. The CDR3 nucleotides read TGTGCCACCTTCTCGGGCAGTCCTAACACCGGGGAGCTGTTTTTT.

The J gene is TRBJ1-1, the V gene TRBV27; TRBD1 matches at 9 bases. There are 12 residues in the CDR3. V lost 5 bases and J lost 11; bases outside the gene matches: 6. Germline V gene data show CDR1 as MNHEY and CDR2 as SMNVEV (reference sequence). CDR3 sequence: CASSLGTGRAFF. The CDR3 DNA reads as TGTGCCAGCAGTCTTGGGACAGGGCGCGCTTTCTTT.

This clonotype has ten or more counts. V is TRBV12-3 or TRBV12-4 and J is TRBJ2-2; a possible D gene is TRBD2 (6 bases). The ends were cut back, 8 bases at V and 5 bases at J, with 15 bases in the middle. The CDR3 has 14 residues. CDR3 DNA sequence: TGTGCCAGCTGTGTTCGGGAGAGGACCGGGGAGCTGTTTTTT. It yields the protein CASCVRERTGELFF.

The chain employs TRBV5-1 and TRBJ2-7; D may be TRBD2 (6 bases). CDR1 is SGHRS, CDR2 YFSETQ, per germline. The germline V and J ends were trimmed by 6 bases and 0 bases, with 13 bases remaining between them. This CDR3 is built from 14 residues. The CDR3 DNA follows: TGCGCCAGCAATTCCGGAGGGAGCTCCTACGAGCAGTACTTC. Its translation is CASNSGGSSYEQYF. The entire variable domain, with the rest obtained from reference TRBV5-1 and TRBJ2-7, is as follows: KAGVTQTPRYLIKTRGQQVTLSCSPISGHRSVSWYQQTPGQGLQFLFEYFSETQRNKGNFPGRFSGRQFSNSRSEMNVSTLELGDSALYLCASNSGGSSYEQYFGPGTRLTVT.

Comment on this clonotype: A much larger clonotype is one base distant, so this may be a read error. V and J are TRBV12-3 or TRBV12-4 and TRBJ1-2; D not certain. This CDR3 contains 15 residues. The V end was cut by 7 bases, the J end by 3 bases, with 18 bases between. CDR3 in amino acids: CASMPGPGIDYGYTF. The CDR3 coding sequence is TGTGCCAGCATGCCCGGGCCTGGGATAGACTATGGCTACACCTTC.

This clonotype showed up many times. The chain recombines TRBV28 with TRBJ2-7, with a tentative D call TRBD1 (5 bases). Trimming took 8 bases from V and 4 from J, leaving 9 bases between them. From germline, CDR1 is MDHEN and CDR2 SYDVKM. The CDR3 has 11 residues. CDR3 sequence: CASRKGYEQYF. CDR3 DNA sequence: TGTGCCAGCCGAAAGGGGTACGAGCAGTACTTC.

In its sample, this clonotype was seen a few times. The chain employs TRBV29-1 and TRBJ2-5; no reliable D call. CDR1 SQVTM and CDR2 ANQGSEA come from the germline V gene. This CDR3 region has 12 residues. The CDR3 loop is CTTWDGRETQYF. CDR3 in DNA: TGCACCACCTGGGATGGTCGAGAGACCCAGTACTTC.

At least ten counts were recorded for this clonotype. This chain joins TRBV12-3 or TRBV12-4 and TRBJ1-2; D gene unclear. The V end was cut by 3 bases, the J end by 1 base, with 12 bases between. The CDR3 sequence is 15 residues long. CDR3 DNA: TGTGCCAGCAGTTTCTGGTACGGAGATAACTATGGCTACACCTTC. Translation gives CASSFWYGDNYGYTF.

The rearrangement links TRBV7-9 to TRBJ2-3; 7 nucleotides line up with TRBD2. The CDR3 length is 16 residues. The germline V gene has CDR1 SEHNR and CDR2 FQNEAQ (reference sequence). Unmatched junction bases numbered 7, after V lost 0 bases and J lost 4 bases. CDR3 in DNA: TGTGCCAGCAGCTTAGCCTTGCGGGAGTTCCCAGATACGCAGTATTTT. Translation gives CASSLALREFPDTQYF.

The gene calls are TRBV15 and TRBJ1-2, with a weak D call TRBD1 (5 bases). The CDR3 runs 12 residues. Per germline, CDR1 LNHNV and CDR2 YYDKDF (reference sequence). V gave up 3 bases and J gave up 7 bases, with 9 bases separating them. The CDR3 nucleotides read TGTGCCACCAGCAGCAGGGTGGGTGGCTACACCTTC. It translates to CATSSRVGGYTF.

The chain carries TRBV20-1 and TRBJ1-5, with D possibly matching TRBD1 (5 bases). CDR1 and CDR2 from the germline V gene are DFQATT and SNEGSKA (reference sequence). Trimming took off 2 bases at V and 3 bases at J, with 11 bases between the two ends. The CDR3 sequence is 14 residues long. CDR3 DNA sequence: TGCAGTGCTAGATATCCAGGGTCCAATCAGCCCCAGCATTTT. Translating it yields CSARYPGSNQPQHF.

This clonotype was counted at least ten times. The V and J genes are TRBV2 and TRBJ2-1; 9 positions match TRBD2. From germline, CDR1 is SNHLY and CDR2 FYNNEI. The ends lost 8 bases at V and 8 bases at J; junction bases unmatched: 7. This CDR3 has 13 amino acids. DNA of the CDR3: TGTGCCAGCGAGACTAGCGGCGTAGATGAGCAGTTCTTC. It yields the protein CASETSGVDEQFF.

The table lists this clonotype with many counts. The rearrangement links TRBV6-1 to TRBJ1-2, with 7 bases lining up with TRBD1. This CDR3 is 14 amino acids long. CDR1 and CDR2 from the germline V gene are MNHNS and SASEGT. After removal of 6 bases from V and 1 base from J, the junction contained 5 bases not matched to a gene. The CDR3 protein is CASRQGLVNYGYTF. The DNA for the CDR3 is TGTGCCAGCAGACAGGGGTTAGTTAACTATGGCTACACCTTC.

This chain connects TRBV29-1 to TRBJ1-1; TRBD1 aligns across 10 bases. The CDR3 consists of 12 residues. The germline CDR1 and CDR2 sequences are SQVTM and ANQGSEA. V lost 5 bases, J lost 6 bases, and 3 bases stayed unmatched. The CDR3: CSVRTGGSEAFF. The CDR3 nucleotides are TGCAGCGTTAGGACAGGGGGATCTGAAGCTTTCTTT. Full variable domain (missing parts from reference TRBV29-1 and TRBJ1-1): SAVISQKPSRDICQRGTSLTIQCQVDSQVTMMFWYRQQPGQSLTLIATANQGSEATYESGFVIDKFPISRPNLTFSTLTVSNMSPEDSSIYLCSVRTGGSEAFFGQGTRLTVV.

Comment on this clonotype: Possible read error: a much larger clone is one base away. The genes are TRBV6-5 and TRBJ1-2, with a tentative D call TRBD1 (5 bases). Germline V gene data show CDR1 as MNHEY and CDR2 as SVGAGI. This CDR3 spans 16 amino acids. CDR3 sequence (DNA): TGTGCCAGCAGTTCCCAACAGGTCGGGGGTGTCTATGGCTACGCCTTC. This sequence encodes CASSSQQVGGVYGYAF.

This clonotype showed up many times. This chain joins TRBV12-3 or TRBV12-4 and TRBJ1-1, with TRBD1 as a possible D gene (5 bases). The CDR3 length is 15 residues. Trimming left V 0 bases short and J 5 bases short, with 13 bases between. CDR3 residues: CASSLASGIGTEAFF. The CDR3 DNA is TGTGCCAGCAGTTTAGCGTCAGGGATTGGGACTGAAGCTTTCTTT.

V gene TRBV14 combines with J gene TRBJ2-3, with 8 bases lining up with TRBD2. V dropped 4 bases and J dropped 4; count of bases not matched to a gene: 13. Germline V gives CDR1 SGHDN, CDR2 FVKESK. The CDR3 consists of 17 residues. The CDR3 sequence is CASSPRLASVGADTQYF. CDR3 nucleotide sequence: TGTGCCAGCAGCCCTAGACTAGCGTCTGTGGGGGCAGATACGCAGTATTTT.